The 10 T cell receptor beta chains reported below all come from one sample, sequenced in a study of blood T cell repertoires in COVID-19. Assay: immunoSEQ multiplex PCR; the TCRdb copy retains only in-frame clones and omits some. The sample has 150,000 to 200,000 clones, about 83% seen once; the top ten hold 3.6%. Sequenced sample: PBMCs or T cells enriched from blood (not recorded which). These receptors were taken from a woman aged 45-65 years in a cohort exposed to, infected with or recovered from COVID-19 (not recorded which).

This clone came up a few times. The chain's CDR3 is CASSPRPGDEAFF. In nucleotides, the CDR3 is TGTGCCAGCAGCCCAAGGCCGGGGGATGAAGCTTTCTTT. This chain joins TRBV7-3 and TRBJ1-1, with D perhaps TRBD1 (5 bases). V was cut by 5 bases and J by 7 bases, with 14 bases left in between. Germline assignment: CDR1 SGHTA and CDR2 FQGTGA. This CDR3 contains 13 residues.

The chain employs TRBV18 and TRBJ1-3, with D uncertain. With 0 bases removed from V and 0 bases from J, the gap between germline ends came to 21 bases. This CDR3 has 20 residues. Germline CDR1 and CDR2: KGHSH and LQKENI. CDR3 nucleotides: TGTGCCAGCTCACCACCGATAGCGGCCGTTGAGGCGAGCTCTGGAAACACCATATATTTT. It codes for CASSPPIAAVEASSGNTIYF.

The chain has TRBV6-5 and TRBJ2-7; TRBD1 is a possible D gene (6 bases). Germline lookup yields CDR1 MNHEY and CDR2 SVGAGI. This CDR3 contains 12 residues. The V end was cut by 5 bases, the J end by 5 bases, with 10 bases between. The CDR3 loop reads CASSQTGNEQYF. The CDR3 region has the DNA TGTGCCAGCAGTCAAACAGGGAACGAGCAGTACTTC.

The chain recombines TRBV27 with TRBJ2-5; TRBD1 matches at 9 bases. The CDR3 consists of 14 residues. V shed 6 bases, J shed 5 bases, and the junction held 7 bases outside the gene matches. From germline, CDR1 is MNHEY and CDR2 SMNVEV (reference sequence). The CDR3 reads CASSGTGWRETQYF. In DNA form, the CDR3 reads TGTGCCAGCAGCGGGACAGGGTGGCGGGAGACCCAGTACTTC.

The chain carries TRBV27 and TRBJ1-1, with 7 nucleotides matching TRBD1. Germline V gene lookup returns CDR1 MNHEY and CDR2 SMNVEV (reference sequence). The CDR3 contains 14 residues. V trimming: 5 bases; J trimming: 2 bases; junction bases outside the gene matches: 5. CDR3 bases: TGTGCCAGCAGTCCAAGGGACAGTAACACTGAAGCTTTCTTT. It specifies CASSPRDSNTEAFF.

CDR3 protein: CASIGSGNTEAFF. CDR3 DNA: TGTGCCAGTATTGGATCAGGGAACACTGAAGCTTTCTTT. The genes are TRBV19 and TRBJ1-1; D call uncertain. The CDR3 runs to 13 residues. V was trimmed by 7 bases and J by 1 base, leaving 10 bases between them. Germline CDR1 and CDR2: LNHDA and SQIVND (reference sequence).

This clone was recorded only once. This chain joins TRBV6-4 and TRBJ2-1, with TRBD1 matching 10 bases. J gave up 6 bases and V 5 bases, and 7 bases lay outside the gene matches. CDR3 length: 15 residues. CDR1 is MRHNA and CDR2 is SNTAGT in the germline V gene. This CDR3 reads CASSLEGQGGNEQFF. DNA for the CDR3: TGTGCCAGCAGTTTGGAAGGACAGGGGGGCAATGAGCAGTTCTTC.

The rearrangement links TRBV5-1 to TRBJ2-5; 7 positions match TRBD1. The CDR3 sequence is 14 residues long. In germline, CDR1 is SGHRS, CDR2 YFSETQ. V dropped 3 bases and J dropped 5; count of bases not matched to a gene: 7. The CDR3 DNA sequence: TGCGCCAGCAGCTCATCAGGGGGAAGTGAGACCCAGTACTTC. This codes for CASSSSGGSETQYF.

The chain joins TRBV27 to TRBJ2-6; tentatively, D is TRBD1 (5 bases). The ends were cut back, 5 bases at V and 0 bases at J, with 14 bases in the middle. The length of the CDR3 is 17 residues. Germline values: CDR1 MNHEY, CDR2 SMNVEV (reference sequence). Here the CDR3 reads CASSKQGTSSGANVLTF. The CDR3, as DNA: TGTGCCAGCAGTAAGCAGGGTACGTCCTCTGGGGCCAACGTCCTGACTTTC.

The chain couples TRBV2 to TRBJ1-1; 12 bases map to TRBD1. Germline CDR1 reads SNHLY; CDR2 reads FYNNEI. This CDR3 spans 14 amino acids. V lost 4 bases and J lost 6; bases outside the gene matches: 3. DNA of the CDR3: TGTGCCAGCAGTGGGGGACAGGGGGCTTCTGAAGCTTTCTTT. This translates into CASSGGQGASEAFF.